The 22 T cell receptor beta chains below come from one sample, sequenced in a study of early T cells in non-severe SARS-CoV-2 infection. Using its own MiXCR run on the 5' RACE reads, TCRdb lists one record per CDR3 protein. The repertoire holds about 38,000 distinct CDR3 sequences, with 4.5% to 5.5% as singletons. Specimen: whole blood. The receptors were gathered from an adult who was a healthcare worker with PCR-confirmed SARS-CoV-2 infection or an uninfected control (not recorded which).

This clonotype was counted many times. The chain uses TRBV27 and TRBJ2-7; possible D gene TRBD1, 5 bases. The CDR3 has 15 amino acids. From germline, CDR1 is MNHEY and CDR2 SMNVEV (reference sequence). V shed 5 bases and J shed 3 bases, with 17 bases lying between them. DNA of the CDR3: TGTGCCAGCAGTCCCTCCACAGCCCAGGGCTACGAGCAGTACTTC. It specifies CASSPSTAQGYEQYF.

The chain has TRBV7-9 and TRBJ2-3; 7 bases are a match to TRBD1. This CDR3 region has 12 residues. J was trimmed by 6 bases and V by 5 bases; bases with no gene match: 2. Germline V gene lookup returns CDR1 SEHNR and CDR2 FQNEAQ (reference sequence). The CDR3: CASSRGPDTQYF. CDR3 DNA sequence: TGTGCCAGCAGCAGGGGGCCCGATACGCAGTATTTT.

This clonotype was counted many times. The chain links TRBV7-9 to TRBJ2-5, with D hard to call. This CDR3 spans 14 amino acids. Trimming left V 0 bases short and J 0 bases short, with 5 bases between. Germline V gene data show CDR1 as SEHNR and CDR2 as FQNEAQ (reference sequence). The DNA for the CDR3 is TGTGCCAGCAGCTTAGCCGGGTACCAAGAGACCCAGTACTTC. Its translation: CASSLAGYQETQYF.

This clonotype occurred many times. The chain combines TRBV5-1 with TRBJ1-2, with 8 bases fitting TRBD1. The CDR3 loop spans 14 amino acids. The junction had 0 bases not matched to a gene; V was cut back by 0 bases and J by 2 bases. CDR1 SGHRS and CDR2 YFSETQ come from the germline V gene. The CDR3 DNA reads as TGCGCCAGCAGCTTGGGACAGGGGAACTATGGCTACACCTTC. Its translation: CASSLGQGNYGYTF.

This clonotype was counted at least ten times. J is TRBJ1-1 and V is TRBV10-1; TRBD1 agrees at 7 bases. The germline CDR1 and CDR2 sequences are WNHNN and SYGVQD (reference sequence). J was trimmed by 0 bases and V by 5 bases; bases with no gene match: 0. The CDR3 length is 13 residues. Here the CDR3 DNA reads TGCGCCAGCAGTACAGGGGTGAACACTGAAGCTTTCTTT. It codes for CASSTGVNTEAFF.

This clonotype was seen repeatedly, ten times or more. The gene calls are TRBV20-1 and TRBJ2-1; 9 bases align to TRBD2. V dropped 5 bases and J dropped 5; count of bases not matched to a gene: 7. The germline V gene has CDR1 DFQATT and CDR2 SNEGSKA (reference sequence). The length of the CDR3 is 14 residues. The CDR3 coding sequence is TGCAGTGCTCTCCGCGGGGGGGCGGACAATGAGCAGTTCTTC. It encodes CSALRGGADNEQFF.

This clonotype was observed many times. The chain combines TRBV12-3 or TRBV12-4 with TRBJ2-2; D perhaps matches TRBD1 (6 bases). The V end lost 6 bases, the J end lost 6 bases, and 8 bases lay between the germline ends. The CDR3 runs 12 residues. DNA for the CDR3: TGTGCCAGCAGCTCAGGGGCCGGGGAGCTGTTTTTT. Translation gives CASSSGAGELFF.

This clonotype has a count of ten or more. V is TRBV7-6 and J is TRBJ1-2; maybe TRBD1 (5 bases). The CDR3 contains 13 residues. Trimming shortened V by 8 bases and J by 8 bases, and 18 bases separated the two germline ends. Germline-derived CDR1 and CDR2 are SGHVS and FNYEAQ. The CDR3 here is CASGGRTGGGYTF. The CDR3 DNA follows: TGTGCCAGCGGGGGTCGGACGGGCGGCGGCTACACCTTC.

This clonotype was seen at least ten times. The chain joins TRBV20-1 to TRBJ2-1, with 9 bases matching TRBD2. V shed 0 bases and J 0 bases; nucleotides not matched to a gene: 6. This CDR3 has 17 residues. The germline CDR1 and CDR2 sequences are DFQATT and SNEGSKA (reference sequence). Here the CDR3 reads CSARDLETSGSYNEQFF. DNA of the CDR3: TGCAGTGCTAGAGATCTGGAGACTAGCGGCTCCTACAATGAGCAGTTCTTC.

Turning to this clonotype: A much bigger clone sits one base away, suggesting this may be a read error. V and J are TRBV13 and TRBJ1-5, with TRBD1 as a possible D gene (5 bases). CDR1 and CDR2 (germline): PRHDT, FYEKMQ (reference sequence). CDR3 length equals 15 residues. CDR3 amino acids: CTSSTSRDFNQPQHF. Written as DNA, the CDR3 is TGTACCAGCAGCACTAGTAGGGACTTTAATCAGCCCCAGCATTTT.

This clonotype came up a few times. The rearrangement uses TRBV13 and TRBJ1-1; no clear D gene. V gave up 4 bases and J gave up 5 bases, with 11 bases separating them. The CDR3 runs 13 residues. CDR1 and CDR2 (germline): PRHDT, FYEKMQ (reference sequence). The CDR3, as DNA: TGTGCCAGCAGCTCCCCAAGTCAAACTGAAGCTTTCTTT. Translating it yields CASSSPSQTEAFF.

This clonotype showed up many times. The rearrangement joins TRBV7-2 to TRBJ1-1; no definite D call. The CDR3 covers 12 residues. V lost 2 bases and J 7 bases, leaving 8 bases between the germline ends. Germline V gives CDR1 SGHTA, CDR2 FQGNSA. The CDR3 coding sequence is TGTGCCAGCAGCTTAAATACGGGTGAAGCTTTCTTT. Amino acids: CASSLNTGEAFF.

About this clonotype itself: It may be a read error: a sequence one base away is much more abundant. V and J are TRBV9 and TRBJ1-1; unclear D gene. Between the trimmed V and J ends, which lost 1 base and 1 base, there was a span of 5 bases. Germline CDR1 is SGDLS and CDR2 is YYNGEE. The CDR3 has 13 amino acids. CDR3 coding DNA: TGTGCCAGCAGCGTACAACCGAACACTGAAGCTTTCTTT. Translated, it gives CASSVQPNTEAFF.

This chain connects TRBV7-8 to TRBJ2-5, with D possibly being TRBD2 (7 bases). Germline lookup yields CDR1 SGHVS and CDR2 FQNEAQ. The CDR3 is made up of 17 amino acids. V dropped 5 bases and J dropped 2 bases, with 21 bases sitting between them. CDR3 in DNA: TGTGCCAGCAGCGCCAGCTTGGGGGGGCGGGCTCAAGAGACCCAGTACTTC. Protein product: CASSASLGGRAQETQYF.

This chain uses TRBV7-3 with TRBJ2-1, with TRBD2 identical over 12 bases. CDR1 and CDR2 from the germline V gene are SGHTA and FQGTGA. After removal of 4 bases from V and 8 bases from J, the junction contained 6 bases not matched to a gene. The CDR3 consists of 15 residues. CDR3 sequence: CASSSLAGGQDEQFF. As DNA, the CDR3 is TGTGCCAGCAGCTCCCTAGCGGGGGGGCAAGATGAGCAGTTCTTC.

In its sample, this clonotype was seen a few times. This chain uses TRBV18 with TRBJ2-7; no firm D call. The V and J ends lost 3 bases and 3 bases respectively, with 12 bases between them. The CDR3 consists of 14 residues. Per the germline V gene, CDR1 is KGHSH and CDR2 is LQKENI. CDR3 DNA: TGTGCCAGCTCACCGGGCCAGGCAAACTACGAGCAGTACTTC. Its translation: CASSPGQANYEQYF.

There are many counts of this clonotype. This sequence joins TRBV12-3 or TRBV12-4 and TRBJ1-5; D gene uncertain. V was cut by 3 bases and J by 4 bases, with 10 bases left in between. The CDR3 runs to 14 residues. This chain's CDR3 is CASSLTVGNQPQHF. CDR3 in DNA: TGTGCCAGCAGTTTGACGGTGGGTAATCAGCCCCAGCATTTT.

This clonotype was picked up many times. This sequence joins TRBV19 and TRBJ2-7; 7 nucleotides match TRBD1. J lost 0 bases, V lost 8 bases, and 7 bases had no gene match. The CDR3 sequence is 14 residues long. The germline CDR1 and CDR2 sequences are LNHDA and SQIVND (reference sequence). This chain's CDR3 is CASGDRASSYEQYF. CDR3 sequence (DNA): TGTGCCAGTGGAGACAGGGCGAGCTCCTACGAGCAGTACTTC.

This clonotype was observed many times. This CDR3 reads CASSFPGNSPLHF. The CDR3 region has the DNA TGTGCCAGCAGTTTTCCGGGTAATTCACCCCTCCACTTT. The gene calls are TRBV27 and TRBJ1-6; D ambiguous. The CDR3 has 13 amino acids. V was cut by 3 bases and J by 6 bases, with 6 bases left in between. Germline CDR1 MNHEY, CDR2 SMNVEV (reference sequence).

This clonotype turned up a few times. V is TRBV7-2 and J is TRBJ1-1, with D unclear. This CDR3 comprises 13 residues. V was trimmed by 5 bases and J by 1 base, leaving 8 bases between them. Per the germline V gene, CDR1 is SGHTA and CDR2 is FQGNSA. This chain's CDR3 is CASSPGQNTEAFF. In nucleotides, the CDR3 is TGTGCCAGCAGCCCGGGCCAGAACACTGAAGCTTTCTTT.

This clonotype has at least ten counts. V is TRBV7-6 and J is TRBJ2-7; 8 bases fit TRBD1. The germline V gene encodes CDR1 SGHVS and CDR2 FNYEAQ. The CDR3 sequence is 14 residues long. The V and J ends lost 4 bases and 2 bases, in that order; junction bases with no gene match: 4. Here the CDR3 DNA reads TGTGCCAGCAGCTCGGGACAGGTAACCTACGAGCAGTACTTC. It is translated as CASSSGQVTYEQYF. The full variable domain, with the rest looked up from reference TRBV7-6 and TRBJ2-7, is GAGVSQSPRYKVTKRGQDVALRCDPISGHVSLYWYRQALGQGPEFLTYFNYEAQQDKSGLPNDRFSAERPEGSISTLTIQRTEQRDSAMYRCASSSGQVTYEQYFGPGTRLTVT.

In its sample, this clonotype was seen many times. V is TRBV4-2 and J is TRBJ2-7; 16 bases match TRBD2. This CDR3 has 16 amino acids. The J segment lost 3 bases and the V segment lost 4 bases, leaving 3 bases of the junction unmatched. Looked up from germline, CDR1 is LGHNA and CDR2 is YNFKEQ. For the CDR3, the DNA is TGTGCCAGCAGCCCTGGGACTAGCGGGGGGGGCTACGAGCAGTACTTC. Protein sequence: CASSPGTSGGGYEQYF.